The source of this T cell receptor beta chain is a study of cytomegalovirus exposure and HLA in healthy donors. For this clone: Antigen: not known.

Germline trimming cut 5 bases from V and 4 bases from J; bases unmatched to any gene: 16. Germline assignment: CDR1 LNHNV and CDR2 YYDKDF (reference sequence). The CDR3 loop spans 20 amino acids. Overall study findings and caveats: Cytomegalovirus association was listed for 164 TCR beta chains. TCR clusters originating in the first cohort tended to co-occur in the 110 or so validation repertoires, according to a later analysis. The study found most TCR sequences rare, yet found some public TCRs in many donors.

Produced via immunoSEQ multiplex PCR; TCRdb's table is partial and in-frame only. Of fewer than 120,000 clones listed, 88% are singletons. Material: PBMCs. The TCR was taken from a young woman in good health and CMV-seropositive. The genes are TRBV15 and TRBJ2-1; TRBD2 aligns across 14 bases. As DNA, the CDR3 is TGTGCCACCAGCTTGACCGGGACTAGCGGGAGCCCCTTATCATACAATGAGCAGTTCTTC. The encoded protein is CATSLTGTSGSPLSYNEQFF. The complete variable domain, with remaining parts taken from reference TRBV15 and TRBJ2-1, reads DAMVIQNPRYQVTQFGKPVTLSCSQTLNHNVMYWYQQKSSQAPKLLFHYYDKDFNNEADTPDNFQSRRPNTSFCFLDIRSPGLGDTAMYLCATSLTGTSGSPLSYNEQFFGPGTRLTVL.